These T cell receptor beta chains were read from a single sample in a study of CD8+CD57+ T cells in acquired aplastic anemia. TCRdb analysed the reads with MiXCR anew, one entry per CDR3 protein. The sample holds more than 150,000 distinct CDR3 sequences, roughly 50% seen once. Material for sequencing was sorted CD4+, CD8+, or CD8+CD57+ T cells (not recorded which) from PBMCs. The receptors originated from a human donor with aplastic anemia. The CDR3 runs from the conserved cysteine through the conserved F or W. D genes are given only for firm matches. Only some rows state a clone size, as once, few, many or a class for expanded clones.

j_call | d_call | v_call | clone_size | cdr3_aa | cdr3_nt
TRBJ2-3 | TRBD2 | TRBV7-6 | once | CASSLGTSGPRTDTQYF | TGTGCCAGCAGCCTCGGGACTAGCGGGCCCCGCACAGATACGCAGTATTTT
TRBJ2-7 | TRBD1 | TRBV10-3 | - | CAISGQGAGEQYF | TGTGCCATCAGTGGACAGGGGGCCGGCGAGCAGTACTTC
TRBJ2-3 | TRBD2 | TRBV9 | many | CASGGGTPTDTQYF | TGTGCCAGTGGGGGGGGAACGCCGACAGATACGCAGTATTTT
TRBJ2-5 | - | TRBV12-3/TRBV12-4 | many | CASSPRGFEVTQYF | TGTGCCAGCAGTCCCCGGGGATTCGAAGTGACCCAGTACTTC
TRBJ2-7 | - | TRBV2 | - | CASEGESSYEQYF | TGTGCCAGCGAGGGGGAGAGCTCCTACGAGCAGTACTTC
TRBJ2-7 | - | TRBV7-9 | many | CASSLEGGSYEQYF | TGTGCCAGCAGCTTAGAGGGTGGCTCCTACGAGCAGTACTTC
TRBJ2-2 | - | TRBV7-6 | many | CASSPGSVANTGELFF | TGTGCCAGCAGCCCGGGGTCAGTAGCGAACACCGGGGAGCTGTTTTTT
TRBJ2-3 | - | TRBV19 | - | CASQYRALGKDTQYF | TGTGCCAGCCAGTATAGGGCTTTGGGTAAGGATACGCAGTATTTT
TRBJ2-1 | TRBD2 | TRBV4-2 | many | CASSQGGTSGDHEQFF | TGTGCCAGCAGCCAAGGGGGGACTAGCGGGGATCATGAGCAGTTCTTC
TRBJ1-4 | - | TRBV4-2 | many | CASSLGVRGKLFF | TGTGCCAGCAGCCTAGGGGTTCGGGGAAAACTGTTTTTT
TRBJ1-1 | - | TRBV20-1 | - | CSARGRGQMNTEAFF | TGCAGTGCTAGGGGGCGGGGACAAATGAACACTGAAGCTTTCTTT
TRBJ2-7 | - | TRBV9 | - | CASSPRGGVFYEQYF | TGTGCCAGCAGCCCCAGGGGGGGAGTCTTCTACGAGCAGTACTTC
TRBJ1-5 | - | TRBV15 | few | CATSRARGENQPQHF | TGTGCCACCAGCAGAGCGAGAGGGGAAAATCAGCCCCAGCATTTT
TRBJ2-7 | TRBD1 | TRBV29-1 | once | CSVDSRQGGLEQYF | TGCAGCGTCGACTCGAGACAGGGCGGCCTCGAGCAGTACTTC
TRBJ2-1 | - | TRBV24-1 | - | CATSGLGNGNEQFF | TGTGCCACCAGTGGACTGGGGAATGGGAATGAGCAGTTCTTC
TRBJ1-1 | - | TRBV9 | - | CASSVVGCTAENTEAFF | TGTGCCAGCAGCGTAGTTGGGTGTACTGCAGAAAACACTGAAGCTTTCTTT
TRBJ1-3 | TRBD1 | TRBV6-5 | - | CASSYRRGAGNTIYF | TGTGCCAGCAGTTACCGCAGGGGGGCCGGAAACACCATATATTTT
TRBJ1-5 | - | TRBV7-6 | many | CASSLDPGNQPQHF | TGTGCCAGCAGCTTAGATCCGGGCAATCAGCCCCAGCATTTT
TRBJ1-5 | - | TRBV28 | few | CASSLVSSNQPQHF | TGTGCCAGCAGTTTAGTCAGTAGCAATCAGCCCCAGCATTTT
TRBJ2-7 | TRBD1 | TRBV5-1 | many | CASSLGQGGSSEQYF | TGCGCCAGCAGCTTGGGACAGGGGGGCTCGTCCGAGCAGTACTTC
TRBJ2-7 | - | TRBV19 | few | CASSMEQGSFYEQYF | TGTGCCAGTAGTATGGAACAGGGAAGCTTCTACGAGCAGTACTTC
TRBJ1-2 | - | TRBV6-1 | many | CASSDQGYGDGYTF | TGTGCCAGCAGTGACCAAGGGTATGGTGATGGCTACACCTTC
TRBJ2-7 | - | TRBV7-9 | few | CASSYTGGEQYF | TGTGCCAGCAGCTACACCGGCGGCGAGCAGTACTTC
TRBJ2-7 | TRBD1 | TRBV11-2 | - | CASSFRAGGSHEQYF | TGTGCCAGCAGCTTCCGGGCAGGGGGTAGCCACGAGCAGTACTTC
TRBJ1-2 | - | TRBV4-1 | - | CASSQDVGNYGYTF | TGCGCCAGCAGCCAAGATGTAGGGAACTATGGCTACACCTTC
TRBJ2-7 | - | TRBV20-1 | - | CSARDSSAGGYEQYF | TGCAGTGCTAGAGATAGCAGCGCAGGGGGGTACGAGCAGTACTTC
TRBJ2-3 | TRBD2 | TRBV7-9 | many | CASSPAGLADTSTDTQYF | TGTGCCAGCAGCCCAGCGGGACTAGCGGATACTAGCACAGATACGCAGTATTTT
TRBJ2-7 | TRBD2 | TRBV19 | many | CASSSTSGGTYEQYF | TGTGCCAGTAGCTCGACTAGCGGGGGGACCTACGAGCAGTACTTC
TRBJ2-3 | - | TRBV7-8 | many | CASSLGGVGTDTQYF | TGTGCCAGCAGCTTAGGCGGGGTAGGAACAGATACGCAGTATTTT
TRBJ1-1 | - | TRBV5-1 | many | CASSLGQLAREAFF | TGCGCCAGCAGCTTGGGGCAGTTGGCCCGTGAAGCTTTCTTT
TRBJ1-6 | TRBD1 | TRBV20-1 | many | CSARGTGAQEALHF | TGCAGTGCTAGAGGGACAGGGGCCCAAGAGGCCCTCCACTTT
TRBJ2-7 | - | TRBV19 | - | CATTGTPIYEQYF | TGTGCCACCACAGGGACTCCAATCTACGAGCAGTACTTC
TRBJ2-5 | - | TRBV10-1 | - | CASSESETWETQYF | TGCGCCAGCAGTGAGTCGGAAACATGGGAGACCCAGTACTTC
TRBJ2-5 | - | TRBV3-1 | - | CASSWRGPSGETQYF | TGTGCCAGCAGCTGGAGGGGGCCTAGCGGAGAGACCCAGTACTTC
TRBJ1-1 | - | TRBV10-3 | - | CAISDGPGDTEAFF | TGTGCCATCAGTGACGGGCCTGGGGACACTGAAGCTTTCTTT
TRBJ2-6 | - | TRBV29-1 | once | CSVEAGNGANVLTF | TGCAGCGTTGAAGCAGGGAATGGGGCCAACGTCCTGACTTTC
TRBJ2-5 | TRBD2 | TRBV6-5 | - | CASSLGLATETQYF | TGTGCCAGCAGTCTAGGACTAGCGACAGAGACCCAGTACTTC
TRBJ2-7 | TRBD1 | TRBV30 | few | CAWRRPGQEMTYEQYF | TGTGCCTGGAGGAGACCGGGACAGGAGATGACCTACGAGCAGTACTTC
TRBJ2-7 | - | TRBV5-1 | many | CASSPGAGPYEQYF | TGCGCCAGCAGCCCGGGAGCGGGTCCCTACGAGCAGTACTTC
TRBJ1-1 | - | TRBV25-1 | - | CASSAPWGRTYGEAFF | TGTGCCAGCAGTGCCCCTTGGGGCAGGACCTACGGTGAAGCTTTCTTT
TRBJ2-7 | - | TRBV2 | - | CASRPGPVYEQYF | TGTGCCAGCCGCCCTGGGCCGGTTTACGAGCAGTACTTC
TRBJ1-2 | - | TRBV7-8 | few | CASSPGFGYTF | TGTGCCAGCAGTCCAGGGTTCGGCTACACCTTC
TRBJ2-5 | - | TRBV4-1 | - | CASSQEGRGKETQYF | TGCGCCAGCAGCCAAGAAGGGCGGGGTAAAGAGACCCAGTACTTC
TRBJ1-2 | TRBD1 | TRBV7-2 | few | CASTPGTGRLYGYTF | TGTGCCAGCACCCCCGGGACAGGAAGACTCTATGGCTACACCTTC
TRBJ2-7 | TRBD1 | TRBV2 | - | CASKGDRVSYEQYF | TGTGCCAGCAAGGGGGACAGGGTCTCCTACGAGCAGTACTTC
TRBJ2-1 | TRBD2 | TRBV10-3 | once | CAIKGTSGRVYNEQFF | TGTGCCATCAAAGGGACTAGCGGGAGGGTCTACAATGAGCAGTTCTTC
TRBJ2-1 | - | TRBV6-5 | - | CASSYGLVSQYNEQFF | TGTGCCAGCAGTTATGGGTTAGTGTCTCAATACAATGAGCAGTTCTTC
TRBJ1-1 | TRBD1 | TRBV19 | - | CASSIIGTGETEAFF | TGTGCCAGTAGTATAATTGGGACAGGGGAAACTGAAGCTTTCTTT
TRBJ2-7 | TRBD2 | TRBV19 | - | CASNLAGAPPHEQYF | TGTGCCAGTAACCTAGCGGGAGCCCCCCCTCACGAGCAGTACTTC
TRBJ1-6 | - | TRBV6-1 | many | CASSEGGVESPLHF | TGTGCCAGCAGTGAAGGGGGAGTGGAATCACCCCTCCACTTT
TRBJ2-5 | TRBD2 | TRBV7-3 | - | CASSRSGGGTQETQYF | TGTGCCAGCAGCCGTAGCGGGGGGGGTACCCAAGAGACCCAGTACTTC
TRBJ2-1 | - | TRBV7-8 | - | CASITTGNEQFF | TGTGCCAGCATCACCACGGGCAATGAGCAGTTCTTC
TRBJ2-1 | - | TRBV29-1 | - | CSVGEVGNEQFF | TGCAGCGTTGGGGAGGTGGGCAATGAGCAGTTCTTC